A single sample gave rise to the 18 T cell receptor beta chains below, sequenced in a study of human T cells and chemical hapten exposure. The time point denotes: patch test 3, about 24 weeks after DPC sensitization. Documented treatment: therapeutic diphenylcyclopropenone sensitization with weekly scalp DPC. MiXCR, applied by TCRdb to the RACE reads, yields one record per CDR3 protein. The data show around 130,000 distinct CDR3 sequences, approximately 11% seen once. Sequenced here: whole blood, sampled in connection with sensitization to the hapten diphenylcyclopropenone (DPC). The receptors here all came from a woman in her forties or fifties with alopecia areata. Some clones in this sample may be carry-over from other donors' samples.

This clonotype was recorded a few times. This chain uses TRBV29-1 with TRBJ1-6; the match to TRBD1 covers 9 bases. Germline values: CDR1 SQVTM, CDR2 ANQGSEA. The CDR3 sequence is 13 residues long. The CDR3 region has the DNA TGCAACTGGACGGGACAGGGAAATTCACCCCTCCACTTT. Translated: CNWTGQGNSPLHF.

This clonotype was found many times. CDR3 residues: CASSGDEQYF. CDR3 DNA sequence: TGTGCCAGCAGTGGGGATGAGCAGTACTTC. The chain recombines TRBV25-1 with TRBJ2-7; no firm D call. The CDR3 runs 10 residues. Germline CDR1 reads MGHDK; CDR2 reads SYGVNS. V gave up 4 bases and J gave up 7 bases, with 5 bases separating them.

This clonotype was observed a handful of times. The gene calls are TRBV27 and TRBJ1-5, with D perhaps matching TRBD1 (6 bases). Per the germline V gene, CDR1 is MNHEY and CDR2 is SMNVEV (reference sequence). The CDR3 covers 12 residues. V lost 5 bases, J lost 10 bases, and 12 bases lay in between. The chain's CDR3 is CASSEQGGPQHF. CDR3 DNA sequence: TGTGCCAGCAGTGAACAGGGAGGTCCCCAGCATTTT.

This clonotype appeared a few times. The chain carries TRBV3-1 and TRBJ2-1, with D possibly being TRBD2 (6 bases). Trimming left V 10 bases short and J 1 base short, with 17 bases between. CDR3 size: 15 residues. Germline CDR1 and CDR2: LGHDT and YNNKEL (reference sequence). The CDR3 loop reads CATAEGRVSYNEQFF. CDR3 nucleotides: TGTGCCACCGCGGAGGGCAGGGTTTCCTACAATGAGCAGTTCTTC.

V gene TRBV9 combines with J gene TRBJ2-2; 11 nucleotides align to TRBD2. The CDR3 length is 16 residues. Germline V gene sequence: CDR1 SGDLS, CDR2 YYNGEE. V lost 1 base, J lost 4 bases, and 3 bases stayed unmatched. The DNA for the CDR3 is TGTGCCAGCAGCGTACGACTAGCGGGACTCACCGGGGAGCTGTTTTTT. Its translation: CASSVRLAGLTGELFF.

This clonotype was seen a few times. The chain couples TRBV13 to TRBJ2-7, with 10 positions matching TRBD1. Germline-derived CDR1 and CDR2 are PRHDT and FYEKMQ (reference sequence). This CDR3 region has 13 residues. V lost 4 bases to trimming and J lost 7 bases; unmatched junction nucleotides: 4. CDR3 DNA sequence: TGTGCCAGCAGCTCGGACAGGGGGGGAGAGCAGTACTTC. Protein product: CASSSDRGGEQYF.

In its sample, this clonotype was seen a few times. V gene TRBV27 combines with J gene TRBJ1-5, with D unclear. This CDR3 region has 14 residues. Germline V gives CDR1 MNHEY, CDR2 SMNVEV (reference sequence). Trimming removed 7 bases at V and 3 bases at J, with 13 bases between. CDR3: CASTPRGNNQPQHF. The CDR3 bases are TGTGCCAGCACCCCACGGGGAAACAATCAGCCCCAGCATTTT.

This clonotype was counted many times. CDR3: CASSPRTSGDDPQFF. The DNA of the CDR3 is TGCGCCAGCAGCCCCCGGACTAGCGGGGACGACCCCCAGTTCTTC. The rearrangement links TRBV5-1 to TRBJ2-1, with 12 bases fitting TRBD2. From germline, CDR1 is SGHRS and CDR2 YFSETQ. This CDR3 has 15 residues. V lost 4 bases, J lost 13 bases, and 12 bases stayed unmatched.

This chain joins TRBV12-3 or TRBV12-4 and TRBJ2-1, with D perhaps matching TRBD1 (5 bases). V gave up 5 bases and J gave up 10 bases, with 12 bases separating them. The CDR3 contains 12 residues. The CDR3 coding sequence is TGTGCCAGCAGTCAGGGAAGTGGGGAGCAGTTCTTC. Its translation is CASSQGSGEQFF.

This clonotype was seen ten or more times. V gene TRBV4-3 combines with J gene TRBJ2-3; D call uncertain. The germline gives CDR1 LGHNA, CDR2 YSLEER. The CDR3 has 13 residues. V was shortened by 1 base and J by 3 bases, with 5 bases between the two germline ends. CDR3 in DNA: TGCGCCAGCAGCCAAGTCGGGACAGATACGCAGTATTTT. It translates to CASSQVGTDTQYF.

The CDR3, as DNA: TGTGCCAGCAGTTTAAGACACCTCCCCTACGAGCAGTACTTC. Its protein product is CASSLRHLPYEQYF. The chain combines TRBV28 with TRBJ2-7; D is uncertain. The germline CDR1 and CDR2 sequences are MDHEN and SYDVKM. V lost 2 bases, J lost 2 bases, and 10 bases lay in between. The CDR3 covers 14 residues. The full variable domain, rest sourced from reference TRBV28 and TRBJ2-7, is DVKVTQSSRYLVKRTGEKVFLECVQDMDHENMFWYRQDPGLGLRLIYFSYDVKMKEKGDIPEGYSVSREKKERFSLILESASTNQTSMYLCASSLRHLPYEQYFGPGTRLTVT.

The genes are TRBV7-2 and TRBJ2-5; 8 bases are shared with TRBD1. The CDR3 has 15 amino acids. Germline V gene data show CDR1 as SGHTA and CDR2 as FQGNSA. The ends lost 5 bases at V and 6 bases at J; junction bases unmatched: 11. In DNA, the CDR3 is TGTGCCAGCAGCCTCACGACAGGGGCCGTGCAGACCCAGTACTTC. It specifies CASSLTTGAVQTQYF.

The chain uses TRBV5-1 and TRBJ2-1; D is tentatively TRBD1 or TRBD2 (5 bases each). The CDR3 has 14 amino acids. The germline V gene has CDR1 SGHRS and CDR2 YFSETQ. V was clipped by 2 bases and J by 5 bases, with 11 bases between them. This CDR3 is CASSLGTSDNEQFF. CDR3 bases: TGCGCCAGCAGCTTAGGGACCTCAGACAATGAGCAGTTCTTC.

This clonotype was observed many times. V is TRBV7-2 and J is TRBJ2-3, with D possibly being TRBD1 or TRBD2 (7 bases each). Germline V CDR1 and CDR2: SGHTA, FQGNSA. The CDR3 covers 16 residues. The V end was cut by 5 bases, the J end by 7 bases, with 22 bases between. In DNA, the CDR3 is TGTGCCAGCAGCCAGGGGGGGGCCATGGCAGCTCATACGCAGTATTTT. Residues: CASSQGGAMAAHTQYF.

This clonotype has ten or more counts. This chain connects TRBV7-2 to TRBJ2-1; D tentatively reads TRBD1 or TRBD2 (5 bases each). V dropped 1 base and J dropped 4 bases, with 11 bases sitting between them. The CDR3 spans 15 residues. Germline assignment: CDR1 SGHTA and CDR2 FQGNSA. Written as DNA, the CDR3 is TGTGCCAGCAGCTTAGTCGGGACGGAATACAATGAGCAGTTCTTC. Translated, it gives CASSLVGTEYNEQFF.

This clonotype was seen only a few times. Here the CDR3 DNA reads TGCGCCAGCAGCCAAGCAGGGGCGAACACTGAAGCTTTCTTT. It yields the protein CASSQAGANTEAFF. The chain uses TRBV4-3 and TRBJ1-1, with TRBD1 as a possible D gene (6 bases). The CDR3 extends over 14 amino acids. CDR1 and CDR2 from the germline V gene are LGHNA and YSLEER. V dropped 1 base and J dropped 1 base, with 7 bases sitting between them.

The gene calls are TRBV29-1 and TRBJ1-1; 9 positions match TRBD1. Looked up from germline, CDR1 is SQVTM and CDR2 is ANQGSEA. CDR3 length: 13 residues. V lost 0 bases to trimming and J lost 6 bases; unmatched junction nucleotides: 2. This chain's CDR3 is CSVEEGQGPEAFF. DNA of the CDR3: TGCAGCGTTGAAGAGGGACAGGGCCCTGAAGCTTTCTTT.

The rearrangement joins TRBV20-1 to TRBJ2-1; D might be TRBD1 or TRBD2, each matching 6 bases. The CDR3 totals 12 residues. CDR1 is DFQATT, CDR2 SNEGSKA, per germline (reference sequence). Trimming pared 6 bases from V and 3 bases from J, leaving 9 bases between. Written as DNA, the CDR3 is TGCAGTGCAAGGGGGGTCTACAATGAGCAGTTCTTC. Translation: CSARGVYNEQFF.